These 20 T cell receptor beta chains were sequenced from one sample in a study of blood T cell repertoires in COVID-19. Clones were read by immunoSEQ multiplex PCR, and TCRdb kept only the in-frame ones, dropping some. The sample has about 100,000 clones; around 94% are singletons. The sample consisted of peripheral blood. These TCRs come from a man aged 45-65 years with active COVID-19.

The chain recombines TRBV7-9 with TRBJ2-1; 10 bases map to TRBD2. V gave up 0 bases and J gave up 0 bases; unmatched junction bases: 8. The germline V gene has CDR1 SEHNR and CDR2 FQNEAQ (reference sequence). This CDR3 comprises 19 residues. CDR3 residues: CASSLAQGLAVSSYNEQFF. The CDR3 nucleotides are TGTGCCAGCAGCTTAGCTCAAGGACTAGCGGTCAGCTCCTACAATGAGCAGTTCTTC.

This rearrangement joins TRBV7-8 to TRBJ2-5; TRBD1 aligns across 7 bases. Per the germline V gene, CDR1 is SGHVS and CDR2 is FQNEAQ. The trim removed 1 base at V and 5 bases at J, leaving 4 bases unmatched. The CDR3 spans 14 residues. The CDR3 DNA reads TGTGCCAGCAGCTTAGTAGGGGGCGGGGAGACCCAGTACTTC. It specifies CASSLVGGGETQYF.

This rearrangement joins TRBV15 to TRBJ2-7; TRBD2 is a possible D gene (5 bases). The CDR3 extends over 13 amino acids. Germline assignment: CDR1 LNHNV and CDR2 YYDKDF (reference sequence). Between the trimmed V and J ends, which lost 8 bases and 5 bases, there was a span of 16 bases. The CDR3: CATALSGRDEQYF. CDR3 DNA sequence: TGTGCCACCGCTTTGAGCGGACGGGACGAGCAGTACTTC.

The chain is built from TRBV24-1 and TRBJ2-2; possibly TRBD2 for D (6 bases). Per the germline V gene, CDR1 is KGHDR and CDR2 is SFDVKD. The V gene lost 9 bases and the J gene lost 3 bases, with 10 bases spanning the gap. The CDR3 has 13 amino acids. CDR3 sequence (DNA): TGTGCCACCGGGGGGTACCACACCGGGGAGCTGTTTTTT. Protein: CATGGYHTGELFF.

The chain is built from TRBV27 and TRBJ1-1; D is unresolved. Deletions cut 5 bases from V and 1 base from J, with 11 bases between. The CDR3 loop spans 14 amino acids. Germline CDR1 and CDR2: MNHEY and SMNVEV (reference sequence). CDR3 protein: CASSVRRENTEAFF. The CDR3 bases are TGTGCCAGCAGTGTGAGACGGGAGAACACTGAAGCTTTCTTT.

The V and J genes are TRBV3-1 (or the pseudogene TRBV3-2) and TRBJ2-1, with TRBD2 identical over 7 bases. CDR3 length: 18 amino acids. The germline V gene has CDR1 LGHDT and CDR2 YNNKEL (reference sequence). Germline trimming cut 0 bases from V and 2 bases from J; bases unmatched to any gene: 10. As DNA, the CDR3 is TGTGCCAGCAGCCAAGAGGGCGGGAGTGGTGGCCCCTACAATGAGCAGTTCTTC. This translates into CASSQEGGSGGPYNEQFF.

The V and J genes are TRBV4-1 and TRBJ2-5, with 12 bases fitting TRBD2. V lost 1 base to trimming and J lost 5 bases; unmatched junction nucleotides: 2. Germline lookup yields CDR1 MGHRA and CDR2 YSYEKL. The CDR3 has 15 amino acids. CDR3: CASSQGLAGVETQYF. Here the CDR3 DNA reads TGCGCCAGCAGCCAAGGACTAGCGGGAGTGGAGACCCAGTACTTC.

The V gene is TRBV6-5, the J gene TRBJ1-1; the match to TRBD1 covers 7 bases. V shed 6 bases and J 5 bases; nucleotides not matched to a gene: 9. CDR1 and CDR2 from the germline V gene are MNHEY and SVGAGI. This CDR3 contains 14 residues. CDR3 sequence: CASRPTGDSTEAFF. The CDR3 region has the DNA TGTGCCAGCAGACCAACAGGGGACTCGACTGAAGCTTTCTTT.

The rearrangement joins TRBV28 to TRBJ1-2, with 7 bases identical to TRBD1. Trimming removed 7 bases from V and 6 bases from J; junction bases left unmatched: 5. This CDR3 has 12 residues. CDR1 and CDR2 (germline): MDHEN, SYDVKM. The CDR3 DNA reads as TGTGCCAGCACCATCGGACAGGATGGCTACACCTTC. Encoded protein: CASTIGQDGYTF.

The rearrangement uses TRBV11-2 and TRBJ2-7; TRBD1 aligns across 10 bases. Germline CDR1 is SGHAT and CDR2 is FQNNGV. J lost 4 bases, V lost 2 bases, and 8 bases had no gene match. The CDR3 consists of 16 residues. The chain's CDR3 is CASSLTGTGVRYEQYF. The CDR3 region has the DNA TGTGCCAGCAGCTTAACCGGGACAGGGGTGCGATACGAGCAGTACTTC.

This clone occurred once. This chain uses TRBV5-1 with TRBJ1-1; D gene unclear. CDR1 SGHRS and CDR2 YFSETQ come from the germline V gene. V was clipped by 1 base and J by 2 bases, with 9 bases between them. CDR3 length: 14 residues. The CDR3 DNA follows: TGCGCCAGCAGCTTGAACGGTCTCAACACTGAAGCTTTCTTT. This codes for CASSLNGLNTEAFF.

V and J are TRBV6-5 and TRBJ1-2, with D possibly TRBD1 on 5 matching bases. The CDR3 runs 13 residues. The germline gives CDR1 MNHEY, CDR2 SVGAGI. Trimming cost V 4 bases and J 4 bases, with 10 bases left between them. CDR3 protein: CASSSDRTYGYTF. The CDR3 DNA follows: TGTGCCAGCAGTTCTGACAGAACCTATGGCTACACCTTC.

This rearrangement joins TRBV27 to TRBJ2-1; 8 bases fit TRBD2. V lost 5 bases to trimming and J lost 7 bases; unmatched junction nucleotides: 10. From germline, CDR1 is MNHEY and CDR2 SMNVEV (reference sequence). CDR3 length: 15 residues. CDR3 DNA: TGTGCCAGCAGTCCCGGCGCGAGCGGGAGTAATGAGCAGTTCTTC. Protein sequence: CASSPGASGSNEQFF.

The chain has TRBV2 and TRBJ1-1; tentative D call: TRBD1 (6 bases). CDR1 and CDR2 from the germline V gene are SNHLY and FYNNEI. The CDR3 totals 13 residues. V lost 3 bases and J lost 3, with 8 bases in between. The CDR3 is CASSEDSHTEAFF. CDR3 nucleotide sequence: TGTGCCAGCAGTGAGGACAGTCACACTGAAGCTTTCTTT.

The chain couples TRBV3-1 (or the pseudogene TRBV3-2) to TRBJ2-7, with TRBD2 matching 10 bases. With V trimmed by 4 bases and J by 4 bases, 7 bases remained unmatched. CDR1 and CDR2 (germline): LGHDT, YNNKEL (reference sequence). This CDR3 is 15 amino acids long. CDR3 DNA sequence: TGTGCCAGCAGCCTTCGCAGCGGGGGGGGTTACGAGCAGTACTTC. This sequence encodes CASSLRSGGGYEQYF.

The genes are TRBV6-5 and TRBJ2-2; D gene ambiguous. Trimming took off 5 bases at V and 7 bases at J, with 8 bases between the two ends. The CDR3 runs to 12 residues. CDR1 and CDR2 (germline): MNHEY, SVGAGI. The CDR3 reads CASSTQVGELFF. Here the CDR3 DNA reads TGTGCCAGCAGTACTCAGGTCGGGGAGCTGTTTTTT.

This clone has only a few counts. The chain joins TRBV2 to TRBJ2-1; 13 nucleotides align to TRBD2. CDR1 and CDR2 (germline): SNHLY, FYNNEI. CDR3 length: 15 amino acids. With 4 bases clipped from V and 4 bases from J, the junction kept 1 base outside the gene matches. Written as DNA, the CDR3 is TGTGCCAGCAGTGTACTAGCGGGAGGGTACAATGAGCAGTTCTTC. This translates into CASSVLAGGYNEQFF.

The chain's CDR3 is CASSPSRDRTTNTEAFF. CDR3 bases: TGCGCCAGCAGCCCGTCCCGGGACAGGACCACGAACACTGAAGCTTTCTTT. The chain links TRBV5-1 to TRBJ1-1; 8 positions match TRBD1. The CDR3 has 17 amino acids. V trimming: 4 bases; J trimming: 1 base; junction bases outside the gene matches: 12. CDR1 and CDR2 (germline): SGHRS, YFSETQ.

V and J are TRBV20-1 and TRBJ1-5; weak D call: TRBD1 (6 bases). V lost 3 bases to trimming and J lost 2 bases, with 11 bases between them. The CDR3 is 14 amino acids. CDR1 is DFQATT, CDR2 SNEGSKA, per germline (reference sequence). The CDR3 DNA reads TGCAGTGCTAGTAGGGGGTTAGGCAATCAGCCCCAGCATTTT. Its protein product is CSASRGLGNQPQHF.

The J gene is TRBJ2-7, the V gene TRBV3-1 (or the pseudogene TRBV3-2), with D uncertain. Germline assignment: CDR1 LGHDT and CDR2 YNNKEL (reference sequence). The germline V and J ends were trimmed by 3 bases and 5 bases, with 14 bases remaining between them. There are 14 residues in the CDR3. This CDR3 is CASSQVYTIHEQYF. CDR3 sequence (DNA): TGTGCCAGCAGCCAGGTATATACTATCCACGAGCAGTACTTC.